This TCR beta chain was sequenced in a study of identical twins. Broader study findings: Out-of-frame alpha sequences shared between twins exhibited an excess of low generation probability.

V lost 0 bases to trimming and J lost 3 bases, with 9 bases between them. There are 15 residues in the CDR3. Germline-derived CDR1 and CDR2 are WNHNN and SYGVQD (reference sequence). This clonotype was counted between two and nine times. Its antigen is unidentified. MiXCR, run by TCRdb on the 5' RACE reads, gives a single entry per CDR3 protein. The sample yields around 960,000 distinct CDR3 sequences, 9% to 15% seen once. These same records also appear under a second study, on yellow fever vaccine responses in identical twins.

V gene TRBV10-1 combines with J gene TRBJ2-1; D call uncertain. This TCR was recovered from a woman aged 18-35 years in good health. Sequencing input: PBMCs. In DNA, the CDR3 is TGCGCCAGCAGTGAGTCTGCCACCGGCTACAATGAGCAGTTCTTC. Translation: CASSESATGYNEQFF.